Reported below is one T cell receptor (beta chain). The V end lost 2 bases, the J end lost 5 bases, and 9 bases lay between the germline ends. There are 13 residues in the CDR3. Per germline, CDR1 SNHLY and CDR2 FYNNEI. The sample originates from a study of Tregs in tolerant kidney transplant recipients. Assay used: immunoSEQ multiplex PCR; TCRdb lists only in-frame clones, some missing. The repertoire includes hundreds of thousands of clones, more than 65% of them detected once, and approximately 0.69% sits in the top ten. The receptor comes from a human donor in good health. Material for sequencing was CD4+ T cells from blood. The chain has TRBV2 and TRBJ2-5; unclear D gene. This chain's CDR3 is CASSEPFRETQYF. The DNA for the CDR3 is TGTGCCAGCAGTGAACCTTTCCGGGAGACCCAGTACTTC.